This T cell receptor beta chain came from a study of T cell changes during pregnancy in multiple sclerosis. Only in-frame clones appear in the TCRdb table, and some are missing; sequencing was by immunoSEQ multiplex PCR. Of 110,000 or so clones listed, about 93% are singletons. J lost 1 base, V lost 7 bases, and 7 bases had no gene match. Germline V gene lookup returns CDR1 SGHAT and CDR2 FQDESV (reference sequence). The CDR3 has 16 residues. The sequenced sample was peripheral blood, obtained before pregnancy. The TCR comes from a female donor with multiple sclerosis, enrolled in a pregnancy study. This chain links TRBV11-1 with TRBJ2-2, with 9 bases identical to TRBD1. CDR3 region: CASTLDRGWNTGELFF. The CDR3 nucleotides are TGTGCCAGCACCCTAGACAGGGGGTGGAACACCGGGGAGCTGTTTTTT.